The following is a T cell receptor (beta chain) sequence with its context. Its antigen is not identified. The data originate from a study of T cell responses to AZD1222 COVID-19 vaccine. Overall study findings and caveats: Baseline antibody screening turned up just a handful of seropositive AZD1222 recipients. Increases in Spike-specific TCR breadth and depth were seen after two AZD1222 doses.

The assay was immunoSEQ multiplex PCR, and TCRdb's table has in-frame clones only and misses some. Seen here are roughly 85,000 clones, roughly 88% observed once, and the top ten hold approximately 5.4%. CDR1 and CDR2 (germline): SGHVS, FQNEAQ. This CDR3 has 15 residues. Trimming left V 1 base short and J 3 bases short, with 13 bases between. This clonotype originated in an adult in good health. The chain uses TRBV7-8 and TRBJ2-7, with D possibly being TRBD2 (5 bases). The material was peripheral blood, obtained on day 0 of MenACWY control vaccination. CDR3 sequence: CASSLGTERDYEQYF. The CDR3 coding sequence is TGTGCCAGCAGCTTAGGGACTGAACGGGACTACGAGCAGTACTTC. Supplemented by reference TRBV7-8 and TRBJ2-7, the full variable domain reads GAGVSQSPRYKVAKRGQDVALRCDPISGHVSLFWYQQALGQGPEFLTYFQNEAQLDKSGLPSDRFFAERPEGSVSTLKIQRTQQEDSAVYLCASSLGTERDYEQYFGPGTRLTVT.